The 30 T cell receptor beta chains given below trace back to one sample, sequenced in a study of blood T cell repertoires in COVID-19. The data were produced by immunoSEQ multiplex PCR, yet TCRdb's version contains in-frame clones alone and is incomplete. Of around 120,000 clones in the sample, approximately 80% were seen once. The sample comprised peripheral blood. These receptors originate from a woman older than 75 with acute or convalescent COVID-19.

This clone was seen a handful of times. The rearrangement links TRBV20-1 to TRBJ2-3; D not certain. The CDR3 totals 13 residues. CDR1 and CDR2 (germline): DFQATT, SNEGSKA (reference sequence). V lost 3 bases and J lost 1, with 8 bases in between. The CDR3 nucleotides read TGCAGTGCTAGTCCCGAGGGCACAGATACGCAGTATTTT. The encoded protein is CSASPEGTDTQYF.

This clone turned up a few times. As DNA, the CDR3 is TGTGCCAGCAGCTCTAGCGGGGGGAACTCCTACAATGAGCAGTTCTTC. It specifies CASSSSGGNSYNEQFF. V and J are TRBV7-2 and TRBJ2-1; the match to TRBD2 covers 11 bases. J gave up 0 bases and V 4 bases, and 2 bases lay outside the gene matches. Per germline, CDR1 SGHTA and CDR2 FQGNSA. This CDR3 region has 16 residues.

In its sample, this clone was seen a few times. V gene TRBV11-2 combines with J gene TRBJ1-1, with 11 bases aligning to TRBD1. Germline-derived CDR1 and CDR2 are SGHAT and FQNNGV. V shed 4 bases, J shed 7 bases, and the junction held 5 bases outside the gene matches. There are 14 residues in the CDR3. The CDR3 DNA reads TGTGCCAGCAGCTGGGGGACAGGGGGACTTGAAGCTTTCTTT. Encoded protein: CASSWGTGGLEAFF. The full variable domain, with the rest looked up from reference TRBV11-2 and TRBJ1-1, is EAGVAQSPRYKIIEKRQSVAFWCNPISGHATLYWYQQILGQGPKLLIQFQNNGVVDDSQLPKDRFSAERLKGVDSTLKIQPAKLEDSAVYLCASSWGTGGLEAFFGQGTRLTVV.

The chain is built from TRBV4-2 and TRBJ2-7, with 12 bases lining up with TRBD2. Germline CDR1 and CDR2: LGHNA and YNFKEQ. This CDR3 has 15 amino acids. The V gene end was trimmed by 6 bases and the J gene end by 4 bases; junction bases not matched to a gene: 7. CDR3 DNA: TGTGCCAGCAGGCAGACTAGCGGGAGAGGATACGAGCAGTACTTC. This sequence encodes CASRQTSGRGYEQYF.

The rearrangement joins TRBV13 to TRBJ2-1; D is uncertain. CDR3 size: 17 residues. CDR1 and CDR2 from the germline V gene are PRHDT and FYEKMQ (reference sequence). V lost 5 bases to trimming and J lost 8 bases, with 25 bases between them. The DNA for the CDR3 is TGTGCCAGCAGCCAATCCCGACTGCCCCCGCCTTGGGATGAGCAGTTCTTC. As protein: CASSQSRLPPPWDEQFF. The full variable domain, in which reference TRBV13 and TRBJ2-1 provide the parts outside the CDR3, is AAGVIQSPRHLIKEKRETATLKCYPIPRHDTVYWYQQGPGQDPQFLISFYEKMQSDKGSIPDRFSAQQFSDYHSELNMSSLELGDSALYFCASSQSRLPPPWDEQFFGPGTRLTVL.

This sequence joins TRBV2 and TRBJ2-6; a weak D match, TRBD1 (6 bases). V was clipped by 5 bases and J by 2 bases, with 10 bases between them. CDR1 SNHLY and CDR2 FYNNEI come from the germline V gene. The CDR3 sequence is 15 residues long. The CDR3 spells CASSSDRTGANVLTF. In nucleotides, the CDR3 is TGTGCCAGCAGTTCCGACAGGACTGGGGCCAACGTCCTGACTTTC.

The chain recombines TRBV11-2 with TRBJ1-6; TRBD1 agrees at 9 bases. From germline, CDR1 is SGHAT and CDR2 FQNNGV. This CDR3 has 17 residues. V trimming: 4 bases; J trimming: 7 bases; junction bases outside the gene matches: 11. The CDR3 spells CASSSLRGTGRNSPLHF. The CDR3 DNA reads as TGTGCCAGCAGCTCCCTACGGGGGACAGGGCGGAATTCACCCCTCCACTTT.

The chain uses TRBV6-2 or TRBV6-3 and TRBJ2-5, with TRBD1 matching over 8 bases. V shed 2 bases and J 1 base; nucleotides not matched to a gene: 3. Germline lookup yields CDR1 MNHEY and CDR2 SVGEGT. The CDR3 sequence is 15 residues long. The CDR3 sequence: CASSYGTGFQETQYF. The CDR3 bases are TGTGCCAGCAGTTACGGGACAGGATTCCAAGAGACCCAGTACTTC.

The genes are TRBV2 and TRBJ1-1; 10 nucleotides line up with TRBD1. With 2 bases clipped from V and 4 bases from J, the junction kept 10 bases outside the gene matches. This CDR3 region has 17 residues. Looked up from germline, CDR1 is SNHLY and CDR2 is FYNNEI. Here the CDR3 reads CASSERGTGVGGTEAFF. CDR3 bases: TGTGCCAGCAGTGAACGGGGGACAGGGGTCGGCGGCACTGAAGCTTTCTTT.

The rearrangement joins TRBV7-2 to TRBJ1-2; the D is unclear. CDR1 and CDR2 from the germline V gene are SGHTA and FQGNSA. The CDR3 consists of 14 residues. V gave up 0 bases and J gave up 7 bases, with 12 bases separating them. CDR3 coding DNA: TGTGCCAGCAGCTTAGCTGCAGCGCCACTTGGCTACACCTTC. Amino acids: CASSLAAAPLGYTF.

The chain employs TRBV3-1 (or the pseudogene TRBV3-2) and TRBJ1-5; a possible D gene is TRBD1 (6 bases). V dropped 8 bases and J dropped 0 bases, with 20 bases sitting between them. Germline CDR1 is LGHDT and CDR2 is YNNKEL (reference sequence). The length of the CDR3 is 17 residues. DNA of the CDR3: TGTGCCAGCCCTCCCAATTCGCAGGGGATTAGCAATCAGCCCCAGCATTTT. It translates to CASPPNSQGISNQPQHF.

This clone has a handful of counts. V and J are TRBV9 and TRBJ1-1; D is undetermined. V was cut by 2 bases and J by 3 bases, with 8 bases left in between. This CDR3 spans 13 amino acids. CDR1 SGDLS and CDR2 YYNGEE come from the germline V gene. CDR3 sequence reads: CASSVREDTEAFF. For the CDR3, the DNA is TGTGCCAGCAGCGTGCGGGAGGACACTGAAGCTTTCTTT.

This rearrangement joins TRBV24-1 to TRBJ2-3, with 14 bases fitting TRBD2. Trimming at V came to 8 bases and at J to 6 bases, leaving 6 bases not matched to a gene. The CDR3 is made up of 15 amino acids. Germline V gives CDR1 KGHDR, CDR2 SFDVKD. The DNA for the CDR3 is TGTGCCACCACAGGGACTAGCGGGAGTTCGGATACGCAGTATTTT. Protein product: CATTGTSGSSDTQYF.

This rearrangement joins TRBV27 to TRBJ2-7; maybe TRBD1 (7 bases). The CDR3 totals 13 residues. Trimming cost V 6 bases and J 0 bases, with 9 bases left between them. Germline CDR1 and CDR2: MNHEY and SMNVEV (reference sequence). The CDR3 reads CASRRDSSYEQYF. CDR3 nucleotide sequence: TGTGCCAGCAGGCGGGACAGCTCCTACGAGCAGTACTTC.

This chain connects TRBV19 to TRBJ1-6; D is ambiguous. This CDR3 spans 12 amino acids. Trimming left V 3 bases short and J 10 bases short, with 7 bases between. Germline CDR1 reads LNHDA; CDR2 reads SQIVND (reference sequence). CDR3 nucleotide sequence: TGTGCCAGTAGTATTCCGGGATCACCCCTCCACTTT. Translating it yields CASSIPGSPLHF.

This clone was observed a handful of times. CDR3 protein: CASSIGQDADTQYF. DNA of the CDR3: TGTGCCAGTAGTATAGGTCAGGATGCAGATACGCAGTATTTT. The chain couples TRBV19 to TRBJ2-3, with unresolved D. The germline V gene has CDR1 LNHDA and CDR2 SQIVND (reference sequence). The CDR3 loop spans 14 amino acids. V was clipped by 1 base and J by 4 bases, with 9 bases between them.

V usage is TRBV14 and J usage is TRBJ2-3; D unresolved. Germline V CDR1 and CDR2: SGHDN, FVKESK. The CDR3 has 15 amino acids. Trimming cost V 0 bases and J 0 bases, with 7 bases left between them. The CDR3 spells CASSQDRWSTDTQYF. DNA of the CDR3: TGTGCCAGCAGCCAAGATCGGTGGAGCACAGATACGCAGTATTTT.

This chain uses TRBV1 with TRBJ1-4; the table gives TRBD1 as D, unverified against the DNA. TRBV1 is reported as a pseudogene. This CDR3 region has 20 residues. The CDR3 DNA sequence: TGCACCAGCAGCCAAGAAAATCCGGGACAGGGGATTGAAACTAATGAAAAACTGTTTTTT. Amino acid sequence: CTSSQENPGQGIETNEKLFF.

This clone was seen only a few times. The rearrangement links TRBV4-3 to TRBJ1-4; weak D call: TRBD1 (5 bases). CDR3 length: 14 amino acids. Trimming shortened V by 4 bases and J by 8 bases, and 14 bases separated the two germline ends. Germline V gene sequence: CDR1 LGHNA, CDR2 YSLEER. The CDR3 DNA is TGCGCCAGCAGCCTTTGGGACTTGAGCGAAAAACTGTTTTTT. Residues: CASSLWDLSEKLFF.

This clone appeared once. V and J are TRBV4-3 and TRBJ1-1, with TRBD1 matching over 9 bases. J was trimmed by 5 bases and V by 4 bases; bases with no gene match: 8. Germline V gene sequence: CDR1 LGHNA, CDR2 YSLEER. The CDR3 is made up of 15 amino acids. CDR3 nucleotides: TGCGCCAGCAGCCGATTGGGACAGGGTGGGACTGAAGCTTTCTTT. This sequence encodes CASSRLGQGGTEAFF.

This sequence joins TRBV10-3 and TRBJ2-7, with 9 bases matching TRBD1. The CDR3 has 15 amino acids. Losses at the gene ends were 3 bases for V and 3 bases for J; bases not matched to a gene: 6. Per the germline V gene, CDR1 is ENHRY and CDR2 is SYGVKD. The CDR3 nucleotides read TGTGCCATCAGTGACCCGGGACAGGGACTCTACGAGCAGTACTTC. Amino acids: CAISDPGQGLYEQYF.

The V gene is TRBV29-1, the J gene TRBJ2-3, with TRBD2 as a possible D gene (6 bases). From germline, CDR1 is SQVTM and CDR2 ANQGSEA. The V gene lost 5 bases and the J gene lost 3 bases, with 12 bases spanning the gap. The CDR3 sequence is 13 residues long. The CDR3 here is CSVRAAGTDTQYF. CDR3 DNA sequence: TGCAGCGTTCGGGCCGCGGGGACAGATACGCAGTATTTT.

This chain links TRBV5-1 with TRBJ2-6; 8 nucleotides line up with TRBD1. CDR3 length: 17 residues. Germline CDR1 SGHRS, CDR2 YFSETQ. V gave up 4 bases and J gave up 0 bases; unmatched junction bases: 6. The CDR3 sequence is CASSPGTGLSGANVLTF. DNA of the CDR3: TGCGCCAGCAGCCCCGGGACAGGACTCTCTGGGGCCAACGTCCTGACTTTC.

This clone has only one observation. The chain recombines TRBV5-1 with TRBJ2-7; 7 positions agree with TRBD1. The CDR3 is 15 amino acids. Germline CDR1 is SGHRS and CDR2 is YFSETQ. The trim removed 5 bases at V and 3 bases at J, leaving 11 bases unmatched. The CDR3 sequence: CASREQGIKGYEQYF. Here the CDR3 DNA reads TGCGCCAGCAGGGAACAGGGGATTAAGGGCTACGAGCAGTACTTC.

Worth noting for this clone: The sample contains more than one DNA sequence encoding this CDR3. The chain employs TRBV5-4 and TRBJ1-1, with TRBD1 matching over 8 bases. This CDR3 is 15 amino acids long. CDR1 and CDR2 from the germline V gene are SGHNT and YYREEE (reference sequence). With 0 bases clipped from V and 5 bases from J, the junction kept 6 bases outside the gene matches. The CDR3 loop is CASSLATGGYTEAFF. The DNA of the CDR3 is TGTGCCAGCAGCTTGGCCACAGGGGGGTATACTGAAGCTTTCTTT. The entire variable domain, with the rest obtained from reference TRBV5-4 and TRBJ1-1, is as follows: ETGVTQSPTHLIKTRGQQVTLRCSSQSGHNTVSWYQQALGQGPQFIFQYYREEENGRGNFPPRFSGLQFPNYSSELNVNALELDDSALYLCASSLATGGYTEAFFGQGTRLTVV.

The chain couples TRBV6-6 to TRBJ2-1; no firm D call. Germline-derived CDR1 and CDR2 are MNHNY and SVGAGI (reference sequence). CDR3 length: 11 amino acids. Trimming shortened V by 2 bases and J by 6 bases, and 2 bases separated the two germline ends. In nucleotides, the CDR3 is TGTGCCAGCAGTTACCTCAATGAGCAGTTCTTC. Protein product: CASSYLNEQFF.

This chain links TRBV9 with TRBJ1-4, with 8 positions matching TRBD1. Germline trimming cut 0 bases from V and 4 bases from J; bases unmatched to any gene: 8. CDR3 size: 17 residues. The V gene's germline CDR1 is SGDLS and CDR2 YYNGEE. The CDR3 here is CASSVGYRGDGNEKLFF. As DNA, the CDR3 is TGTGCCAGCAGCGTAGGATACAGGGGGGACGGTAATGAAAAACTGTTTTTT.

The rearrangement uses TRBV28 and TRBJ2-5; D unresolved. Germline V gene lookup returns CDR1 MDHEN and CDR2 SYDVKM. V lost 5 bases to trimming and J lost 2 bases, with 18 bases between them. CDR3 length equals 16 residues. The CDR3 loop reads CASSLILVGRQETQYF. In nucleotides, the CDR3 is TGTGCCAGCAGTCTTATCCTCGTGGGCCGGCAAGAGACCCAGTACTTC.

The chain joins TRBV6-5 to TRBJ1-5; D is perhaps TRBD1 (5 bases). The CDR3 length is 13 residues. Germline values: CDR1 MNHEY, CDR2 SVGAGI. V was trimmed by 3 bases and J by 5 bases, leaving 8 bases between them. CDR3 DNA sequence: TGTGCCAGCAGTTATCAGACAGATCAGCCCCAGCATTTT. It yields the protein CASSYQTDQPQHF.

The table lists this clone with a count of one. V gene TRBV24-1 combines with J gene TRBJ2-5; TRBD1 aligns across 12 bases. CDR1 and CDR2 from the germline V gene are KGHDR and SFDVKD. The CDR3 is 17 amino acids. The V and J ends lost 4 bases and 5 bases, in that order; junction bases with no gene match: 10. This CDR3 reads CATSESPGQGALETQYF. For the CDR3, the DNA is TGTGCCACCAGTGAGTCGCCGGGACAGGGGGCGCTGGAGACCCAGTACTTC.